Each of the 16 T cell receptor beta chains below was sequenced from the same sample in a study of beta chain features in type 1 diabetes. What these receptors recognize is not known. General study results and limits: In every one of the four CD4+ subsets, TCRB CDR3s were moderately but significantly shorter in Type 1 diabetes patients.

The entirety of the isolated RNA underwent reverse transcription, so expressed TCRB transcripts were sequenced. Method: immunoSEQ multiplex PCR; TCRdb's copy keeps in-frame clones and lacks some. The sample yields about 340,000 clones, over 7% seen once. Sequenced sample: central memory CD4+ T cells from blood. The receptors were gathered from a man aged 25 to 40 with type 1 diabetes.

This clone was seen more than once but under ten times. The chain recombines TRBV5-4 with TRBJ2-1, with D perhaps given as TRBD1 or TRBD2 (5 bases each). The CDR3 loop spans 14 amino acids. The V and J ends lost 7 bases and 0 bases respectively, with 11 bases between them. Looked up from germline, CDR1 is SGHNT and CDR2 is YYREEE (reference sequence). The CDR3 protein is CASQGPNSYNEQFF. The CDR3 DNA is TGTGCCAGCCAGGGACCGAACTCCTACAATGAGCAGTTCTTC.

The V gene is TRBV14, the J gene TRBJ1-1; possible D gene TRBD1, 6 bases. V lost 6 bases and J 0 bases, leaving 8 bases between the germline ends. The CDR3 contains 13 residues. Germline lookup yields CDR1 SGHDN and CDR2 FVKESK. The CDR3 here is CASSRQVNTEAFF. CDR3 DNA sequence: TGTGCCAGCAGTAGACAGGTGAACACTGAAGCTTTCTTT.

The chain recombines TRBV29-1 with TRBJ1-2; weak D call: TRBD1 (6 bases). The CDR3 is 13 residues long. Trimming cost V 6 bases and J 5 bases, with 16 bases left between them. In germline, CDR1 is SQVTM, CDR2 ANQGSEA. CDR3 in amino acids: CSVDTQGLYGYTF. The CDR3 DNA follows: TGCAGCGTAGACACACAGGGATTATATGGCTACACCTTC.

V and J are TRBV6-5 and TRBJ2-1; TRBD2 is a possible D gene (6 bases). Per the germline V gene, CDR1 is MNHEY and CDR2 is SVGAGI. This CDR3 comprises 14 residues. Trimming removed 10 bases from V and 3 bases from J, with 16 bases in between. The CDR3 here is CAIKGGDDYNEQFF. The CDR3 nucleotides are TGTGCCATCAAGGGCGGGGACGACTACAATGAGCAGTTCTTC.

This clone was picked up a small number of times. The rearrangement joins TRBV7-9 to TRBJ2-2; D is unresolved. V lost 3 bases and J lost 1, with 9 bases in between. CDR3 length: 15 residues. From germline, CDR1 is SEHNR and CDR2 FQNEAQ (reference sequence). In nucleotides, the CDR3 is TGTGCCAGCAGCTTGACGGACCGGAACACCGGGGAGCTGTTTTTT. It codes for CASSLTDRNTGELFF.

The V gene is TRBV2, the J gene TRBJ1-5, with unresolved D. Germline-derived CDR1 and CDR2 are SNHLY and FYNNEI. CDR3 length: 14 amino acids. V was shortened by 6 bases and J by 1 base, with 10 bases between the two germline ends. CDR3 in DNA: TGTGCCAGCAGCCCCATTGGGAGCAATCAGCCCCAGCATTTT. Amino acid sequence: CASSPIGSNQPQHF.

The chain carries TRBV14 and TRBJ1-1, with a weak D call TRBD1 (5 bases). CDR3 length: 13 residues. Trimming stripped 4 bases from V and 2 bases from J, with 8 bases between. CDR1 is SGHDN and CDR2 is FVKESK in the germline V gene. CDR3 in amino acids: CASSRQLNTEAFF. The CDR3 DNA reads TGTGCCAGCAGCCGACAGCTTAACACTGAAGCTTTCTTT. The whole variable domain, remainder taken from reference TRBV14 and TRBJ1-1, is EAGVTQFPSHSVIEKGQTVTLRCDPISGHDNLYWYRRVMGKEIKFLLHFVKESKQDESGMPNNRFLAERTGGTYSTLKVQPAELEDSGVYFCASSRQLNTEAFFGQGTRLTVV.

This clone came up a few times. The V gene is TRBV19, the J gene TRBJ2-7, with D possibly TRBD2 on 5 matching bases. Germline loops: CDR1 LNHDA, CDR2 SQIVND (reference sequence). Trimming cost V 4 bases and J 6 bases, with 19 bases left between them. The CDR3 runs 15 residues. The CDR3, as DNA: TGTGCCAGTAGTACCCGCGCGGAGACGGGGTCCGAGCAGTACTTC. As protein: CASSTRAETGSEQYF.

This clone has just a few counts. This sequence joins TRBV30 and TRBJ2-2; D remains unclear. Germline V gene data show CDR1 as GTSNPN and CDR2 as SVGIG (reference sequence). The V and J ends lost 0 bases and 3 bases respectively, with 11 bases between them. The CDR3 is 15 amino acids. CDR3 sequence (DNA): TGTGCCTGGAGTGTTAGCCGGGCCCACACCGGGGAGCTGTTTTTT. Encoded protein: CAWSVSRAHTGELFF.

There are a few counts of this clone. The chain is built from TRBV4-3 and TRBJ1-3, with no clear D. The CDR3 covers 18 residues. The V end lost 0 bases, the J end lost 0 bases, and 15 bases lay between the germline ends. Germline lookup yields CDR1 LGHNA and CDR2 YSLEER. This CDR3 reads CASSQELRAAASGNTIYF. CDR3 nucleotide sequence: TGCGCCAGCAGCCAAGAACTTAGGGCCGCCGCCTCTGGAAACACCATATATTTT.

The CDR3 sequence is CASSQGANYGYTF. The DNA for the CDR3 is TGTGCCAGCAGCCAGGGGGCGAACTATGGCTACACCTTC. The V gene is TRBV7-9, the J gene TRBJ1-2; 8 bases are shared with TRBD1. Per the germline V gene, CDR1 is SEHNR and CDR2 is FQNEAQ (reference sequence). V lost 5 bases and J lost 2; bases outside the gene matches: 1. The CDR3 runs to 13 residues.

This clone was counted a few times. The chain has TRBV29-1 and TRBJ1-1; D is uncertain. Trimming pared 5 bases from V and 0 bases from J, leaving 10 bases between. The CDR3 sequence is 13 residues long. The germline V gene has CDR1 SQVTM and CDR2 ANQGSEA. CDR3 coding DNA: TGCAGCGTTTGGACTGTAATGAACACTGAAGCTTTCTTT. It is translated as CSVWTVMNTEAFF.

The CDR3 here is CASSLGTYSYNEQFF. DNA for the CDR3: TGTGCCAGCAGCTTAGGGACTTACTCCTACAATGAGCAGTTCTTC. The chain couples TRBV7-7 to TRBJ2-1; possibly TRBD2 for D (5 bases). Germline CDR1 SSHAT, CDR2 FNYEAQ (reference sequence). V shed 1 base and J shed 0 bases, with 7 bases lying between them. CDR3 length: 15 residues. Using reference TRBV7-7 and TRBJ2-1 for the parts outside the CDR3, the full variable domain is GAGVSQSPRYKVTKRGQDVTLRCDPISSHATLYWYQQALGQGPEFLTYFNYEAQPDKSGLPSDRFSAERPEGSISTLTIQRTEQRDSAMYRCASSLGTYSYNEQFFGPGTRLTVL.

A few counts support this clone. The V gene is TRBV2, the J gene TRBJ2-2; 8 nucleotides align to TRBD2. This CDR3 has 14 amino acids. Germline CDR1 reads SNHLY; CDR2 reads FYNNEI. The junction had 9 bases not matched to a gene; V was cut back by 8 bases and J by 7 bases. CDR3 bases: TGTGCCAGCGGAAGGGAAGCGGGGGACGGGGAGCTGTTTTTT. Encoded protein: CASGREAGDGELFF.

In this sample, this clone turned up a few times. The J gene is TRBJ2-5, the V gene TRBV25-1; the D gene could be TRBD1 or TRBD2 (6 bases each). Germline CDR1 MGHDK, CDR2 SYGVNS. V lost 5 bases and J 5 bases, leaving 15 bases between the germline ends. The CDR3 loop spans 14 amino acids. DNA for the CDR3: TGTGCCAGCAGTTCAAACGGGGGCGCTGAGACCCAGTACTTC. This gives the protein CASSSNGGAETQYF.

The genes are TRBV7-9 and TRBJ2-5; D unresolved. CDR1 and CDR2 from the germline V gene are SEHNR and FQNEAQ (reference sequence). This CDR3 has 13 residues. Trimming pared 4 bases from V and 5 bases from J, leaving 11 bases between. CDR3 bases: TGTGCCAGCAGCTGGCCTCCGGCGGAGACCCAGTACTTC. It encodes CASSWPPAETQYF.